The TCR beta chain under discussion was sequenced for a study of blood T cells in healthy people across ages. Aged about 6 to 95, donors were systemically healthy Caucasians from Russia. Germline V gene data show CDR1 as DFQATT and CDR2 as SNEGSKA (reference sequence). The CDR3 sequence is 15 residues long. The V end lost 1 base, the J end lost 2 bases, and 13 bases lay between the germline ends. Primed by a sample-barcoded 5' primer and a J-beta primer mix, a second PCR proceeded for about 6 to 12 cycles. TCRdb re-derived calls from the 5' RACE reads in MiXCR, one entry per CDR3 protein. The table shows about 970,000 distinct CDR3 sequences, with roughly 51% occurring only once.

The TCR comes from a woman aged 60 to 75 in good health. V is TRBV20-1 and J is TRBJ2-3; D is perhaps TRBD2 (5 bases). Sequenced input: blood. CDR3 loop: CSARVTRSYTDTQYF. CDR3 DNA: TGCAGTGCTAGAGTAACTAGAAGTTACACAGATACGCAGTATTTT.